Presented here are 28 T cell receptor beta chains from one specimen sequenced in a study of cytomegalovirus exposure and HLA in healthy donors. Amplification used 60 Vbeta primers and 13 Jbeta primers. The table came from immunoSEQ multiplex PCR; TCRdb's copy has only in-frame clones and leaves some out. The sample consists of over 80,000 clones, about four fifths of them appearing once. The sample was PBMCs. The receptors originated from a female donor in good health and CMV-seropositive.

The rearrangement links TRBV30 to TRBJ2-1; 9 bases map to TRBD2. CDR3 length equals 13 residues. The germline V gene encodes CDR1 GTSNPN and CDR2 SVGIG (reference sequence). J gave up 9 bases and V 4 bases, and 7 bases lay outside the gene matches. CDR3 protein: CAWTIYSGSEQFF. CDR3 nucleotide sequence: TGTGCCTGGACAATCTATAGCGGGAGTGAGCAGTTCTTC.

The V and J genes are TRBV4-1 and TRBJ1-6; D is ambiguous. This CDR3 is 17 amino acids long. Germline lookup yields CDR1 MGHRA and CDR2 YSYEKL. Trimming removed 1 base at V and 0 bases at J, with 10 bases between. The CDR3 region has the DNA TGCGCCAGCAGCCAAGGGTTAGGGAGCTCCTATAATTCACCCCTCCACTTT. This translates into CASSQGLGSSYNSPLHF.

The chain combines TRBV12-1 with TRBJ2-7; the table's D call of TRBD2 was not tested on the DNA. TRBV12-1 represents a pseudogene. This CDR3 is built from 13 residues. The DNA of the CDR3 is TGTGCCAGTCCCGAACAGCGGGTAAACGAGCAGTACTTC. It translates to CASPEQRVNEQYF.

Concerning this clone: The junction departs from the called germline gene at one end, perhaps through a read error. CDR3 coding DNA: TGTGCTAGCAGCCAACTAGCGGGGGACACCGGGGAGCTGTTTTTT. Amino acids: CASSQLAGDTGELFF. The chain combines TRBV7-7 with TRBJ2-2; TRBD2 matches 11 bases. The germline gives CDR1 SSHAT, CDR2 FNYEAQ (reference sequence). This CDR3 has 15 residues.

The chain carries TRBV7-8 and TRBJ2-1; TRBD2 is a possible D gene (5 bases). V lost 5 bases, J lost 2 bases, and 16 bases lay in between. CDR1 SGHVS and CDR2 FQNEAQ come from the germline V gene. CDR3 size: 16 residues. CDR3 nucleotides: TGTGCCAGCAGCCCTCCCAGGACTTTTCCCTACAATGAGCAGTTCTTC. The encoded protein is CASSPPRTFPYNEQFF.

The gene calls are TRBV4-1 and TRBJ1-5, with TRBD1 as a possible D gene (5 bases). V was pared by 4 bases and J by 0 bases, with 16 bases between. CDR1 and CDR2 from the germline V gene are MGHRA and YSYEKL. The CDR3 is made up of 17 amino acids. CDR3 nucleotides: TGCGCCAGCAGCCGGTTGCCGGACACCTATAGCAATCAGCCCCAGCATTTT. Amino acids: CASSRLPDTYSNQPQHF.

The V and J genes are TRBV6-5 and TRBJ2-3; 7 bases fit TRBD1. The ends lost 6 bases at V and 5 bases at J; junction bases unmatched: 11. The CDR3 totals 15 residues. From germline, CDR1 is MNHEY and CDR2 SVGAGI. CDR3: CASSRDSGAQDTQYF. In nucleotides, the CDR3 is TGTGCCAGCAGCCGGGACAGTGGTGCACAAGATACGCAGTATTTT.

The rearrangement links TRBV7-3 to TRBJ2-1; D is perhaps TRBD2 (7 bases). This CDR3 has 12 residues. Germline CDR1 and CDR2: SGHTA and FQGTGA. Trimming pared 3 bases from V and 8 bases from J, leaving 8 bases between. Here the CDR3 DNA reads TGTGCCAGCAGCTTGGGGGGGCATGAGCAGTTCTTC. Translation gives CASSLGGHEQFF.

The rearrangement links TRBV7-2 to TRBJ1-5, with D maybe TRBD1 (6 bases). CDR1 is SGHTA, CDR2 FQGNSA, per germline. Deletions cut 5 bases from V and 4 bases from J, with 12 bases between. The CDR3 sequence is 14 residues long. DNA for the CDR3: TGTGCCAGCAGCAGACAGGACGGGAATCAGCCCCAGCATTTT. Its protein is CASSRQDGNQPQHF.

This chain uses TRBV5-1 with TRBJ1-4; TRBD1 matches 12 bases. The germline gives CDR1 SGHRS, CDR2 YFSETQ. Germline trimming cut 0 bases from V and 8 bases from J; bases unmatched to any gene: 2. CDR3 length: 15 residues. CDR3 nucleotide sequence: TGCGCCAGCAGCTTGGCCGGGACAGGGGGCGAAAAACTGTTTTTT. Translated: CASSLAGTGGEKLFF.

V and J are TRBV6-1 and TRBJ1-1; 7 bases are shared with TRBD1. The CDR3 runs 15 residues. The germline V gene has CDR1 MNHNS and CDR2 SASEGT. V shed 8 bases and J 3 bases; nucleotides not matched to a gene: 12. CDR3 in DNA: TGTGCCAGCCATTCCGGGACAGACCTCGACACTGAAGCTTTCTTT. This encodes CASHSGTDLDTEAFF.

This chain links TRBV6-5 with TRBJ1-2; D remains ambiguous. The CDR3 totals 15 residues. Germline CDR1 is MNHEY and CDR2 is SVGAGI. V was pared by 2 bases and J by 0 bases, with 10 bases between. CDR3 region: CASSYTRGPNYGYTF. DNA of the CDR3: TGTGCCAGCAGTTACACCCGTGGCCCTAACTATGGCTACACCTTC.

The V and J genes are TRBV20-1 and TRBJ1-1; 7 bases fit TRBD1. The V and J ends lost 5 bases and 8 bases, in that order; junction bases with no gene match: 5. Germline-derived CDR1 and CDR2 are DFQATT and SNEGSKA (reference sequence). The CDR3 runs to 11 residues. The CDR3: CSAFRQGEAFF. For the CDR3, the DNA is TGCAGTGCTTTCCGACAGGGAGAAGCTTTCTTT.

This clone was detected a few times. The rearrangement uses TRBV7-9 and TRBJ1-6; D gene unclear. Trimming removed 4 bases at V and 10 bases at J, with 11 bases between. The CDR3 contains 13 residues. The germline CDR1 and CDR2 sequences are SEHNR and FQNEAQ (reference sequence). CDR3 in amino acids: CASSSLRRSPLHF. In nucleotides, the CDR3 is TGTGCCAGCAGCTCCCTGAGGCGGTCACCCCTCCACTTT.

V and J are TRBV7-2 and TRBJ1-4; 10 bases map to TRBD1. Trimming at V came to 1 base and at J to 6 bases, leaving 5 bases not matched to a gene. The CDR3 totals 16 residues. The germline V gene encodes CDR1 SGHTA and CDR2 FQGNSA. CDR3 DNA: TGTGCCAGCAGCTTAGTCTCCGGGACAGGGGATGAAAAACTGTTTTTT. Its translation is CASSLVSGTGDEKLFF.

This clone was recorded a few times. The rearrangement links TRBV5-1 to TRBJ2-3; D is ambiguous. V lost 2 bases and J 6 bases, leaving 10 bases between the germline ends. Germline V gene sequence: CDR1 SGHRS, CDR2 YFSETQ. This CDR3 contains 13 residues. In nucleotides, the CDR3 is TGCGCCAGCAGCTTTCGGAGTGTTGATACGCAGTATTTT. It encodes CASSFRSVDTQYF.

The chain employs TRBV2 and TRBJ2-2; 7 nucleotides line up with TRBD1. Germline V lookup: CDR1 SNHLY, CDR2 FYNNEI. V was clipped by 6 bases and J by 6 bases; unmatched bases: 10. The CDR3 has 15 residues. CDR3 nucleotide sequence: TGTGCCAGCAGGCCTGGGGTACAGGGGCCCGGGGAGCTGTTTTTT. Its protein is CASRPGVQGPGELFF.

V gene TRBV14 combines with J gene TRBJ2-4, with no clear D. The V end lost 0 bases, the J end lost 8 bases, and 5 bases lay between the germline ends. The CDR3 has 12 residues. CDR1 is SGHDN and CDR2 is FVKESK in the germline V gene. CDR3 in amino acids: CASSQEAHIQYF. The DNA of the CDR3 is TGTGCCAGCAGCCAAGAGGCACACATTCAGTACTTC. The variable domain in full, with the rest retrieved from reference TRBV14 and TRBJ2-4, is EAGVTQFPSHSVIEKGQTVTLRCDPISGHDNLYWYRRVMGKEIKFLLHFVKESKQDESGMPNNRFLAERTGGTYSTLKVQPAELEDSGVYFCASSQEAHIQYFGAGTRLSVL.

This clone was counted ten times or more. The chain recombines TRBV4-3 with TRBJ2-3, with D perhaps matching TRBD2 (7 bases). The germline gives CDR1 LGHNA, CDR2 YSLEER. There are 17 residues in the CDR3. V gave up 4 bases and J gave up 1 base, with 18 bases separating them. CDR3 region: CASSRFWGGRGTDTQYF. DNA for the CDR3: TGCGCCAGCAGCCGTTTTTGGGGGGGGCGGGGCACAGATACGCAGTATTTT.

The chain is built from TRBV18 and TRBJ1-1, with D hard to call. The germline V gene has CDR1 KGHSH and CDR2 LQKENI. V dropped 2 bases and J dropped 0 bases, with 13 bases sitting between them. The CDR3 consists of 16 residues. The CDR3 region has the DNA TGTGCCAGCTCACCAGGTGCCTACCTAATGAACACTGAAGCTTTCTTT. It specifies CASSPGAYLMNTEAFF.

The rearrangement links TRBV4-3 to TRBJ1-6, with D unclear. V was pared by 4 bases and J by 2 bases, with 6 bases between. Germline V gives CDR1 LGHNA, CDR2 YSLEER. The CDR3 spans 14 residues. The CDR3: CASSRRTYNSPLHF. The CDR3 nucleotides read TGCGCCAGCAGCCGCAGAACCTATAATTCACCCCTCCACTTT.

The count of this clone is one. The chain employs TRBV5-1 and TRBJ2-1, with no clear D. CDR1 is SGHRS and CDR2 is YFSETQ in the germline V gene. V was clipped by 0 bases and J by 0 bases, with 7 bases between them. The CDR3 runs 15 residues. Written as DNA, the CDR3 is TGCGCCAGCAGCTTGGCAGGTAGCTCCTACAATGAGCAGTTCTTC. This encodes CASSLAGSSYNEQFF.

The rearrangement uses TRBV9 and TRBJ1-4; D ambiguous. Trimming took off 4 bases at V and 4 bases at J, with 11 bases between the two ends. The CDR3 runs 14 residues. Germline loops: CDR1 SGDLS, CDR2 YYNGEE. The CDR3 here is CASSPSGINEKLFF. The DNA of the CDR3 is TGTGCCAGCAGCCCTTCCGGGATTAATGAAAAACTGTTTTTT. Together with reference TRBV9 and TRBJ1-4, the CDR3 gives the full variable domain: DSGVTQTPKHLITATGQRVTLRCSPRSGDLSVYWYQQSLDQGLQFLIQYYNGEERAKGNILERFSAQQFPDLHSELNLSSLELGDSALYFCASSPSGINEKLFFGSGTQLSVL.

The chain combines TRBV30 with TRBJ2-1; TRBD2 is a possible D gene (6 bases). The CDR3 is 12 residues long. The germline gives CDR1 GTSNPN, CDR2 SVGIG (reference sequence). The CDR3 DNA is TGTGCTCGGGGAGGCAGGTCCAATGAGCAGTTCTTC. Translating gives CARGGRSNEQFF. Looking up the rest from reference TRBV30 and TRBJ2-1 gives the full variable domain: SQTIHQWPATLVQPVGSPLSLECTVEGTSNPNLYWYRQAAGRGLQLLFYSVGIGQISSEVPQNLSASRPQDRQFILSSKKLLLSDSGFYLCARGGRSNEQFFGPGTRLTVL.

This clone was seen more than once but under ten times. The CDR3 nucleotides read TGTGCCAGCAGCTTATTCAGCGGGGGTTTTGATGAGCAGTTCTTC. Amino acid sequence: CASSLFSGGFDEQFF. The gene calls are TRBV7-3 and TRBJ2-1, with 8 positions matching TRBD2. The CDR3 is made up of 15 amino acids. V lost 2 bases, J lost 8 bases, and 8 bases stayed unmatched. Per germline, CDR1 SGHTA and CDR2 FQGTGA.

CDR3 sequence reads: CASSYRLGGSYNEQFF. The DNA for the CDR3 is TGTGCCAGCAGCTACCGACTGGGGGGCTCCTACAATGAGCAGTTCTTC. The chain uses TRBV5-4 and TRBJ2-1; weak D call: TRBD2 (6 bases). The length of the CDR3 is 16 residues. V lost 3 bases and J 0 bases, leaving 13 bases between the germline ends. Germline CDR1 is SGHNT and CDR2 is YYREEE (reference sequence).

This chain uses TRBV29-1 with TRBJ1-1, with 7 bases matching TRBD1. CDR3 length: 13 residues. Looked up from germline, CDR1 is SQVTM and CDR2 is ANQGSEA. After removal of 3 bases from V and 4 bases from J, the junction contained 5 bases not matched to a gene. CDR3 sequence (DNA): TGCAGCGTTGAGAGGGGGCGAGGCACTGAAGCTTTCTTT. Residues: CSVERGRGTEAFF.

The chain combines TRBV7-9 with TRBJ1-2, with TRBD1 matching over 8 bases. V gave up 5 bases and J gave up 2 bases; unmatched junction bases: 4. Germline CDR1 is SEHNR and CDR2 is FQNEAQ (reference sequence). The CDR3 runs 14 residues. CDR3: CASSRTGGNYGYTF. The CDR3 DNA is TGTGCCAGCAGCCGAACAGGGGGAAACTATGGCTACACCTTC.